This T cell receptor beta chain was observed in a study of graft-versus-host responses after intestinal transplantation. Assay: immunoSEQ multiplex PCR; the TCRdb copy retains only in-frame clones and omits some. The table includes 10,000 or so clones, nearly 95% detected once. The ends were cut back, 8 bases at V and 1 base at J, with 6 bases in the middle. There are 11 residues in the CDR3. Germline V gene data show CDR1 as SGHAT and CDR2 as FQDESV (reference sequence). The chain carries TRBV11-1 and TRBJ2-7; D is perhaps TRBD1 (6 bases). The TCR sequence derives from a human patient who received an intestinal transplant, so some T cells may come from the graft donor. The specimen was PBMCs, collected 40 to 45 days after intestinal transplantation. The chain's CDR3 is CASQGSYEQYF. CDR3 nucleotide sequence: TGTGCCAGCCAGGGGTCCTACGAGCAGTACTTC.